This entry concerns a single T cell receptor (beta chain). Its antigen remains unknown. The data belong to a study of OX40 agonist ivuxolimab in advanced cancers. Study observations and caveats: Doses of 0.1 to 3.0 mg/kg were accompanied by clonal expansion of CD4+ and CD8+ blood T cells by week 6. CD8+ T cells were the subset that, on average, had more expanded clones than CD4+.

Using immunoSEQ multiplex PCR, the repertoire was profiled, and TCRdb retains in-frame clones only, with some absent. Among tens of thousands of clones listed, 75% to 80% were seen once. Trimming removed 4 bases from V and 0 bases from J, with 16 bases in between. The CDR3 has 17 amino acids. Germline V gene sequence: CDR1 LNHDA, CDR2 SQIVND (reference sequence). The input for sequencing was CD4+ or CD8+ T cells sorted from blood, taken in a trial of the OX40 agonist ivuxolimab. The receptor was isolated from an adult with an advanced solid tumor such as melanoma, head and neck, liver or kidney cancer. The V call is TRBV19, the J call TRBJ1-3; no clear D. This CDR3 reads CASSKFGRADSGNTIYF. The DNA for the CDR3 is TGTGCCAGTAGTAAATTTGGACGGGCAGACTCTGGAAACACCATATATTTT.